This T cell receptor (beta chain) is drawn from a study of PD-1 blockade in classical Hodgkin lymphoma. This table comes from immunoSEQ multiplex PCR, and its TCRdb copy is limited to in-frame clones, with some not included. The sample consists of more than 20,000 clones, roughly 75% of them appearing once. The study's findings and limits: Repertoires differed for reasons still undefined, possibly disease activity or prior therapy.

Regarding this clone: Its antigen is not identified.

Each patient's relapse followed autologous stem cell transplantation, and brentuximab vedotin exposure varied. Sequenced material: peripheral blood mononuclear cells (PBMCs), taken before the second cycle of nivolumab. This TCR came from a human donor with classical Hodgkin lymphoma.

DNA for the CDR3: TGTGCCAGCAGCCACCCCCGCAGGGTGGACTATGGCTACACCTTC. As protein: CASSHPRRVDYGYTF. J is TRBJ1-2 and V is TRBV11-2; possible D gene TRBD1, 5 bases. This CDR3 spans 15 amino acids. Germline values: CDR1 SGHAT, CDR2 FQNNGV. The ends were cut back, 5 bases at V and 3 bases at J, with 16 bases in the middle.